Listed here are 9 T cell receptor beta chains from one sample, sequenced in a study of neurological immune-mediated disorders. From the 5' RACE reads, TCRdb called clonotypes with MiXCR, one entry per CDR3 protein. In the table there are about 38,000 distinct CDR3 sequences, 4% to 5.5% of which are singletons. Sequenced input: CD4+ T cells from blood. These receptor sequences come from a man younger than 30 in good health.

This clonotype was detected ten times or more. The chain uses TRBV4-3 and TRBJ2-2; a possible D gene is TRBD1 (5 bases). Germline CDR1 is LGHNA and CDR2 is YSLEER. V dropped 2 bases and J dropped 7 bases, with 17 bases sitting between them. The CDR3 contains 16 residues. CDR3 sequence reads: CASSQHPREDGGELFF. The CDR3 DNA is TGCGCCAGCAGCCAACACCCCAGGGAAGATGGCGGGGAGCTGTTTTTT.

This clonotype was recorded many times. The V and J genes are TRBV20-1 and TRBJ2-7, with TRBD1 matching over 8 bases. Trimming removed 2 bases from V and 4 bases from J; junction bases left unmatched: 4. CDR1 and CDR2 (germline): DFQATT, SNEGSKA (reference sequence). This CDR3 region has 13 residues. CDR3 DNA sequence: TGCAGTGCTAGAAAAACAGGGGGGTACGAGCAGTACTTC. Protein sequence: CSARKTGGYEQYF.

This clonotype came up many times. The CDR3 is CASSLGAENSPLHF. The DNA of the CDR3 is TGCGCCAGCAGCTTGGGGGCAGAGAATTCACCCCTCCACTTT. This chain uses TRBV5-1 with TRBJ1-6; D ambiguous. The germline CDR1 and CDR2 sequences are SGHRS and YFSETQ. The germline V and J ends were trimmed by 0 bases and 7 bases, with 8 bases remaining between them. The CDR3 contains 14 residues.

This clonotype was recorded many times. This chain joins TRBV2 and TRBJ2-5; D possibly corresponds to TRBD2 (6 bases). The germline V gene has CDR1 SNHLY and CDR2 FYNNEI. Trimming cost V 10 bases and J 1 base, with 13 bases left between them. This CDR3 comprises 13 residues. For the CDR3, the DNA is TGTGCCACTCAGCGGGCTACCCAAGAGACCCAGTACTTC. It specifies CATQRATQETQYF.

This clonotype has a count of ten or more. The chain carries TRBV5-1 and TRBJ1-4, with TRBD1 identical over 7 bases. CDR3 length: 14 amino acids. CDR1 is SGHRS, CDR2 YFSETQ, per germline. V dropped 0 bases and J dropped 8; count of bases not matched to a gene: 4. DNA of the CDR3: TGCGCCAGCAGCTTGGATATAGGGGGCGAAAAACTGTTTTTT. Translated: CASSLDIGGEKLFF.

This clonotype was observed many times. The chain is built from TRBV5-1 and TRBJ2-3; D unclear. In germline, CDR1 is SGHRS, CDR2 YFSETQ. V dropped 4 bases and J dropped 6 bases, with 18 bases sitting between them. The CDR3 extends over 15 amino acids. The CDR3 here is CASSPRTASPDTQYF. CDR3 coding DNA: TGCGCCAGCAGCCCGCGCACGGCGAGCCCGGATACGCAGTATTTT. The complete variable domain, with remaining parts taken from reference TRBV5-1 and TRBJ2-3, reads KAGVTQTPRYLIKTRGQQVTLSCSPISGHRSVSWYQQTPGQGLQFLFEYFSETQRNKGNFPGRFSGRQFSNSRSEMNVSTLELGDSALYLCASSPRTASPDTQYFGPGTRLTVL.

This clonotype was detected ten times or more. The rearrangement links TRBV5-1 to TRBJ2-2, with TRBD1 matching 7 bases. V shed 3 bases and J 4 bases; nucleotides not matched to a gene: 3. CDR1 is SGHRS, CDR2 YFSETQ, per germline. The CDR3 is made up of 14 amino acids. CDR3 protein: CASSSTGTTGELFF. DNA of the CDR3: TGCGCCAGCAGCTCGACAGGGACCACCGGGGAGCTGTTTTTT.

This clonotype was seen ten or more times. The gene calls are TRBV20-1 and TRBJ1-3, with unresolved D. V lost 3 bases and J 0 bases, leaving 15 bases between the germline ends. This CDR3 has 16 amino acids. CDR1 is DFQATT, CDR2 SNEGSKA, per germline (reference sequence). This chain's CDR3 is CSASVPVARSGNTIYF. CDR3 sequence (DNA): TGCAGTGCTAGTGTCCCAGTTGCTCGCTCTGGAAACACCATATATTTT.

This clonotype was recorded at least ten times. The J gene is TRBJ2-5, the V gene TRBV5-1; D is undetermined. CDR1 is SGHRS, CDR2 YFSETQ, per germline. The CDR3 length is 15 residues. The ends were cut back, 2 bases at V and 1 base at J, with 12 bases in the middle. The CDR3 spells CASSLMGGLQETQYF. CDR3 nucleotides: TGCGCCAGCAGCTTAATGGGCGGCCTCCAAGAGACCCAGTACTTC. Based on the CDR3 plus reference TRBV5-1 and TRBJ2-5, the full variable domain is KAGVTQTPRYLIKTRGQQVTLSCSPISGHRSVSWYQQTPGQGLQFLFEYFSETQRNKGNFPGRFSGRQFSNSRSEMNVSTLELGDSALYLCASSLMGGLQETQYFGPGTRLLVL.